The 5 T cell receptor beta chains in this list originate from one sample, sequenced in a study of naive and memory T cell subsets (TCRdb year 2017). The study described a robust, sensitive protocol for amplifying, sequencing and analyzing TCRs, using 3' ligation of a UMI-containing oligonucleotide to TCR cDNA. Receptor amplification or capture employed 5' RACE. The sequencer listed for this sample is Illumina MiSeq. The ligated cDNA was amplified by four rounds of PCR, in which nested alpha and beta constant region primers were used together with the SP2 primer. TCRdb's own reprocessing of the public reads used fastp at Q25 and MiXCR and kept productive beta chains. Identical CDR3 protein sequences are pooled into one entry, listed with their most common genes and DNA. The table for this sample lists roughly 62,000 distinct CDR3 sequences; approximately 7.2% of them were counted only once. About a tenth of the sample lies in the top ten.

Source of these receptors: a male donor in good health.

This clonotype was detected only a few times. The chain couples TRBV5-5 to TRBJ2-1, with TRBD1 as a possible D gene (6 bases). CDR1 is SGHKS and CDR2 is YYEKEE in the germline V gene (reference sequence). V was pared by 3 bases and J by 7 bases, with 20 bases between. The CDR3 length is 16 residues. DNA for the CDR3: TGTGCCAGCAGCTCCCAACCCGGGACACCATCTAATGAGCAGTTCTTC. It specifies CASSSQPGTPSNEQFF. Together with reference TRBV5-5 and TRBJ2-1, the CDR3 gives the full variable domain: DAGVTQSPTHLIKTRGQQVTLRCSPISGHKSVSWYQQVLGQGPQFIFQYYEKEERGRGNFPDRFSARQFPNYSSELNVNALLLGDSALYLCASSSQPGTPSNEQFFGPGTRLTVL.

The CDR3 coding sequence is TGTGCCAGCTCACTTGGACAGGCGGCTAGCACAGATACGCAGTATTTT. As protein: CASSLGQAASTDTQYF. The J gene is TRBJ2-3, the V gene TRBV18; 7 positions agree with TRBD1. Germline CDR1 reads KGHSH; CDR2 reads LQKENI. Losses at the gene ends were 4 bases for V and 0 bases for J; bases not matched to a gene: 7. This CDR3 has 16 amino acids.

The sample holds many counts of this clonotype. The chain recombines TRBV12-3 or TRBV12-4 with TRBJ2-2; TRBD2 matches at 11 bases. CDR3 size: 16 residues. V lost 5 bases to trimming and J lost 5 bases; unmatched junction nucleotides: 7. The CDR3 protein is CASSPSTSGGTGELFF. CDR3 in DNA: TGTGCCAGCAGTCCAAGCACTAGCGGGGGAACCGGGGAGCTGTTTTTT.

This clonotype occurred a few times. The rearrangement uses TRBV2 and TRBJ2-5; no clear D gene. Between the trimmed V and J ends, which lost 4 bases and 1 base, there was a span of 1 base. CDR3 size: 11 residues. The germline CDR1 and CDR2 sequences are SNHLY and FYNNEI. The CDR3 loop is CASSVQETQYF. CDR3 in DNA: TGTGCCAGCAGTGTCCAAGAGACCCAGTACTTC.

This clonotype turned up a few times. The genes are TRBV12-3 or TRBV12-4 and TRBJ1-5; the match to TRBD1 covers 7 bases. CDR3 length equals 16 residues. J gave up 6 bases and V 5 bases, and 13 bases lay outside the gene matches. The CDR3 region has the DNA TGTGCCAGCAGTCAGAGGGTCGCAGGGGGAGGTCAGCCCCAGCATTTT. Residues: CASSQRVAGGGQPQHF.